The 30 T cell receptor beta chains in this list originate from one sample, sequenced in a study of T cell responses to AZD1222 COVID-19 vaccine. Assay: immunoSEQ multiplex PCR; the TCRdb copy retains only in-frame clones and omits some. The sample has 100,000 or so clones; 87% are singletons. The sample was peripheral blood, taken on day 0 of AZD1222 vaccination. Every receptor here comes from an adult in good health.

V usage is TRBV3-1 (or the pseudogene TRBV3-2) and J usage is TRBJ2-7; D perhaps matches TRBD2 (5 bases). The CDR3 is 13 residues long. V was trimmed by 5 bases and J by 2 bases, leaving 10 bases between them. CDR1 LGHDT and CDR2 YNNKEL come from the germline V gene (reference sequence). The CDR3 reads CASSFDGAYEQYF. CDR3 DNA: TGTGCCAGCAGCTTCGACGGGGCCTACGAGCAGTACTTC.

The sample holds one count of this clone. This chain uses TRBV19 with TRBJ1-5; D is perhaps TRBD1 (5 bases). The CDR3 length is 13 residues. Germline V gene lookup returns CDR1 LNHDA and CDR2 SQIVND (reference sequence). V lost 9 bases, J lost 4 bases, and 13 bases lay in between. DNA for the CDR3: TGTGCCAGCACCGACAGAGCTAATCAGCCCCAGCATTTT. Translation gives CASTDRANQPQHF.

The chain links TRBV3-1 (or the pseudogene TRBV3-2) to TRBJ2-1; weak D call: TRBD2 (5 bases). The CDR3 contains 13 residues. Trimming stripped 1 base from V and 9 bases from J, with 10 bases between. Looked up from germline, CDR1 is LGHDT and CDR2 is YNNKEL (reference sequence). The CDR3 protein is CASSQVTGGEQFF. As DNA, the CDR3 is TGTGCCAGCAGCCAAGTAACTGGAGGTGAGCAGTTCTTC.

The V and J genes are TRBV18 and TRBJ2-5; a possible D gene is TRBD2 (5 bases). The CDR3 is 15 amino acids. CDR1 is KGHSH, CDR2 LQKENI, per germline. V was cut by 2 bases and J by 5 bases, with 15 bases left in between. The DNA for the CDR3 is TGTGCCAGCTCACCAAGGGAGAGTTCTGTGGAGACCCAGTACTTC. Protein: CASSPRESSVETQYF.

For the CDR3, the DNA is TGTGCTAGTGGGCCACAGGGCCAGCCCCAGCATTTT. Its translation is CASGPQGQPQHF. V usage is TRBV12-5 and J usage is TRBJ1-5; D possibly corresponds to TRBD1 (6 bases). CDR1 is LGHNT and CDR2 is FRNRAP in the germline V gene. The CDR3 extends over 12 amino acids. V lost 6 bases, J lost 7 bases, and 10 bases lay in between.

CDR3 sequence: CASSGHLNTEAFF. In DNA form, the CDR3 reads TGTGCCAGCAGCGGACACCTGAACACTGAAGCTTTCTTT. The chain has TRBV12-3 or TRBV12-4 and TRBJ1-1; weak D call: TRBD1 (5 bases). The ends were cut back, 6 bases at V and 0 bases at J, with 8 bases in the middle. CDR3 length equals 13 residues.

The rearrangement uses TRBV29-1 and TRBJ2-5, with D tentatively TRBD1 (5 bases). CDR1 and CDR2 (germline): SQVTM, ANQGSEA. The CDR3 totals 14 residues. V lost 1 base, J lost 4 bases, and 13 bases lay in between. The CDR3 loop reads CSVEGTSMTETQYF. The DNA of the CDR3 is TGCAGCGTTGAAGGGACATCGATGACAGAGACCCAGTACTTC.

V usage is TRBV5-1 and J usage is TRBJ1-1; D call uncertain. There are 13 residues in the CDR3. V gave up 6 bases and J gave up 0 bases, with 9 bases separating them. Germline V gene sequence: CDR1 SGHRS, CDR2 YFSETQ. This chain's CDR3 is CASKDGLNTEAFF. The CDR3 coding sequence is TGCGCCAGCAAGGACGGTTTGAACACTGAAGCTTTCTTT.

V gene TRBV6-5 combines with J gene TRBJ1-2, with D maybe TRBD1 (5 bases). The CDR3 length is 14 residues. V was shortened by 8 bases and J by 4 bases, with 17 bases between the two germline ends. Germline CDR1 MNHEY, CDR2 SVGAGI. This chain's CDR3 is CASRWGGGAYGYTF. CDR3 sequence (DNA): TGTGCCAGCCGATGGGGAGGAGGGGCCTATGGCTACACCTTC.

The J gene is TRBJ2-7, the V gene TRBV4-1; D is perhaps TRBD1 (7 bases). Per germline, CDR1 MGHRA and CDR2 YSYEKL. The CDR3 sequence is 15 residues long. V was shortened by 2 bases and J by 6 bases, with 17 bases between the two germline ends. In nucleotides, the CDR3 is TGCGCCAGCAGCCAACCTAGGAGGGGGCTGCGCGAGCAGTACTTC. This codes for CASSQPRRGLREQYF.

This clone was observed a few times. V and J are TRBV5-5 and TRBJ2-2; D is ambiguous. V was clipped by 0 bases and J by 0 bases, with 6 bases between them. This CDR3 comprises 15 residues. Germline V CDR1 and CDR2: SGHKS, YYEKEE (reference sequence). In nucleotides, the CDR3 is TGTGCCAGCAGCTTGGGGCGGACGAACACCGGGGAGCTGTTTTTT. Its translation: CASSLGRTNTGELFF. The full variable domain, in which reference TRBV5-5 and TRBJ2-2 provide the parts outside the CDR3, is DAGVTQSPTHLIKTRGQQVTLRCSPISGHKSVSWYQQVLGQGPQFIFQYYEKEERGRGNFPDRFSARQFPNYSSELNVNALLLGDSALYLCASSLGRTNTGELFFGEGSRLTVL.

The J gene is TRBJ2-7, the V gene TRBV10-3; 8 bases map to TRBD2. Germline CDR1 ENHRY, CDR2 SYGVKD. This CDR3 has 12 amino acids. CDR3 in DNA: TGTGTAGCGGGGCGGGAGGAGTACGAGCAGTACTTC. This translates into CVAGREEYEQYF.

The CDR3 loop reads CAWTAREEYEQFF. CDR3 DNA sequence: TGTGCCTGGACCGCGCGGGAGGAATATGAGCAGTTCTTC. The V and J genes are TRBV30 and TRBJ2-1; 8 bases map to TRBD2. J gave up 8 bases and V 4 bases, and 7 bases lay outside the gene matches. CDR3 length equals 13 residues. The germline gives CDR1 GTSNPN, CDR2 SVGIG (reference sequence).

The rearrangement links TRBV5-1 to TRBJ2-5; 9 bases match TRBD2. The ends lost 0 bases at V and 6 bases at J; junction bases unmatched: 9. CDR3 length: 16 amino acids. CDR1 SGHRS and CDR2 YFSETQ come from the germline V gene. CDR3 sequence: CASSLEGAGGIKTQYF. The CDR3 DNA reads as TGCGCCAGCAGCTTGGAAGGAGCGGGGGGTATCAAGACCCAGTACTTC.

The chain couples TRBV4-3 to TRBJ1-5, with D hard to call. CDR1 and CDR2 from the germline V gene are LGHNA and YSLEER. The V end lost 0 bases, the J end lost 7 bases, and 7 bases lay between the germline ends. This CDR3 spans 13 amino acids. The CDR3 protein is CASSQDWGQPQHF. DNA of the CDR3: TGCGCCAGCAGCCAAGATTGGGGACAGCCCCAGCATTTT.

In its sample, this clone was seen a few times. CDR3 region: CASWRDNTNTEAFF. CDR3 DNA sequence: TGTGCCAGCTGGCGGGATAACACGAACACTGAAGCTTTCTTT. V gene TRBV2 combines with J gene TRBJ1-1; D is unclear. The CDR3 covers 14 residues. Trimming left V 8 bases short and J 1 base short, with 14 bases between. Germline loops: CDR1 SNHLY, CDR2 FYNNEI.

The rearrangement joins TRBV19 to TRBJ1-1, with D hard to call. The CDR3 runs to 13 residues. V lost 2 bases and J 0 bases, leaving 4 bases between the germline ends. Germline assignment: CDR1 LNHDA and CDR2 SQIVND (reference sequence). The CDR3 here is CASSISLNTEAFF. CDR3 coding DNA: TGTGCCAGTAGTATATCGTTGAACACTGAAGCTTTCTTT. The full variable domain, with the rest looked up from reference TRBV19 and TRBJ1-1, is DGGITQSPKYLFRKEGQNVTLSCEQNLNHDAMYWYRQDPGQGLRLIYYSQIVNDFQKGDIAEGYSVSREKKESFPLTVTSAQKNPTAFYLCASSISLNTEAFFGQGTRLTVV.

J is TRBJ2-2 and V is TRBV11-1; D uncertain. V was shortened by 2 bases and J by 4 bases, with 8 bases between the two germline ends. From germline, CDR1 is SGHAT and CDR2 FQDESV (reference sequence). This CDR3 has 14 amino acids. CDR3 amino acids: CASSLSRTTGELFF. The CDR3 region has the DNA TGTGCCAGCAGCTTATCGCGAACCACCGGGGAGCTGTTTTTT.

The chain combines TRBV18 with TRBJ1-1; D gene unclear. Germline CDR1 KGHSH, CDR2 LQKENI. The CDR3 totals 14 residues. The ends were cut back, 1 base at V and 5 bases at J, with 11 bases in the middle. The CDR3 bases are TGTGCCAGCTCACCACTCGAAGGGCAAACTGAAGCTTTCTTT. Protein sequence: CASSPLEGQTEAFF.

The chain employs TRBV3-1 (or the pseudogene TRBV3-2) and TRBJ2-7; tentatively, D is TRBD1 or TRBD2 (6 bases each). V lost 3 bases, J lost 6 bases, and 12 bases lay in between. The CDR3 is 13 residues long. Germline V gene data show CDR1 as LGHDT and CDR2 as YNNKEL (reference sequence). The CDR3 here is CASSHGGGTEQYF. The CDR3 nucleotides read TGTGCCAGCAGCCACGGGGGCGGTACCGAGCAGTACTTC.

The chain couples TRBV12-3 or TRBV12-4 to TRBJ1-1; tentatively, D is TRBD1 (5 bases). The CDR3 covers 11 residues. Trimming took 3 bases from V and 11 from J, leaving 10 bases between them. CDR3 protein: CASSFRGKAFF. The CDR3 DNA reads TGTGCCAGCAGTTTTCGGGGGAAGGCTTTCTTT.

CDR3 DNA sequence: TGTGCCAGCAGCTTAAACCCGATATCAAATTCACCCCTCCACTTT. It yields the protein CASSLNPISNSPLHF. The rearrangement uses TRBV11-1 and TRBJ1-6; D remains ambiguous. This CDR3 region has 15 residues. Germline values: CDR1 SGHAT, CDR2 FQDESV (reference sequence). With 2 bases removed from V and 7 bases from J, the gap between germline ends came to 12 bases.

The rearrangement links TRBV25-1 to TRBJ2-5; tentative D call: TRBD2 (6 bases). V was shortened by 5 bases and J by 1 base, with 14 bases between the two germline ends. Germline values: CDR1 MGHDK, CDR2 SYGVNS. This CDR3 spans 15 amino acids. This CDR3 reads CASSTPGLAQETQYF. CDR3 in DNA: TGTGCCAGCAGTACGCCGGGACTGGCCCAAGAGACCCAGTACTTC.

This rearrangement joins TRBV5-1 to TRBJ2-1; 11 bases agree with TRBD2. V was pared by 6 bases and J by 3 bases, with 5 bases of the junction left unmatched. The CDR3 is 15 amino acids. The germline V gene encodes CDR1 SGHRS and CDR2 YFSETQ. The CDR3 here is CASNPSGGHYNEQFF. The CDR3 bases are TGCGCCAGCAACCCTAGCGGGGGGCACTACAATGAGCAGTTCTTC.

The genes are TRBV3-1 (or the pseudogene TRBV3-2) and TRBJ1-2, with D unclear. CDR3 length: 12 residues. Trimming took off 6 bases at V and 4 bases at J, with 9 bases between the two ends. Germline V lookup: CDR1 LGHDT, CDR2 YNNKEL (reference sequence). The CDR3 DNA is TGTGCCAGCAGTTCGTTGGGCTATGGCTACACCTTC. Amino acid sequence: CASSSLGYGYTF.

The CDR3 reads CASSPSYNEQFF. In DNA form, the CDR3 reads TGTGCCAGCAGCCCCTCCTACAATGAGCAGTTCTTC. J is TRBJ2-1 and V is TRBV27; no reliable D call. The CDR3 totals 12 residues. In germline, CDR1 is MNHEY, CDR2 SMNVEV (reference sequence). V was trimmed by 6 bases and J by 0 bases, leaving 3 bases between them.

This sequence joins TRBV7-9 and TRBJ1-1; D not certain. The CDR3 has 14 residues. V was trimmed by 5 bases and J by 4 bases, leaving 14 bases between them. The germline V gene has CDR1 SEHNR and CDR2 FQNEAQ (reference sequence). The CDR3 loop reads CASSPMVSFTEAFF. CDR3 nucleotides: TGTGCCAGCAGCCCCATGGTCAGTTTCACTGAAGCTTTCTTT.

The V gene is TRBV28, the J gene TRBJ2-7; no definite D call. The germline V gene has CDR1 MDHEN and CDR2 SYDVKM. The ends were cut back, 4 bases at V and 2 bases at J, with 12 bases in the middle. The CDR3 has 14 residues. CDR3 residues: CASSSGPIPYEQYF. The CDR3, as DNA: TGTGCCAGCAGTTCGGGCCCGATCCCCTACGAGCAGTACTTC.

This clone was recorded only once. V and J are TRBV13 and TRBJ2-5; D remains unclear. This CDR3 is built from 14 residues. The V and J ends lost 3 bases and 0 bases respectively, with 8 bases between them. The V gene's germline CDR1 is PRHDT and CDR2 FYEKMQ (reference sequence). The chain's CDR3 is CASSFPGDQETQYF. The CDR3 DNA is TGTGCCAGCAGCTTTCCTGGGGACCAAGAGACCCAGTACTTC.

The chain recombines TRBV7-2 with TRBJ2-1; D is tentatively TRBD1 or TRBD2 (5 bases each). The CDR3 sequence is 16 residues long. The germline V gene encodes CDR1 SGHTA and CDR2 FQGNSA. Deletions cut 5 bases from V and 2 bases from J, with 16 bases between. CDR3 coding DNA: TGTGCCAGCAGCCCTCGATTGGGGGATGCCTACAATGAGCAGTTCTTC. This codes for CASSPRLGDAYNEQFF.